Below are 8 T cell receptor beta chains sequenced from a single sample in a study of T cells in Graves' hyperthyroidism and ophthalmopathy. TCR beta CDR3 sequences were amplified from RNA transcripts. The HTBI primer set drove a first-round RT-PCR of the TCR CDR3. MiXCR, run by TCRdb on the multiplex PCR reads, gives a single entry per CDR3 protein. Of about 700,000 distinct CDR3 sequences listed, 14% are singletons. The sequenced sample was blood. These receptors came from a woman younger than 30 with Graves' hyperthyroidism.

About this clonotype itself: This may arise from a read error, as a much more abundant clone is one base away. The rearrangement uses TRBV12-3 or TRBV12-4 and TRBJ2-7; D call uncertain. The CDR3 totals 14 residues. Deletions cut 0 bases from V and 3 bases from J, with 9 bases between. CDR3 region: CASSLAQTIYEQYF. Written as DNA, the CDR3 is TGTGCCAGCAGTTTAGCTCAGACCATCTACGAGCAGTACTTC.

This clonotype occurred a few times. A much larger clone sits a single nucleotide away, making a read error possible. The CDR3 end shows no conserved phenylalanine or tryptophan, and so a read error is likely. The gene calls are TRBV6-1 and TRBJ2-7; TRBD2 is a possible D gene (6 bases). Germline CDR1 is MNHNS and CDR2 is SASEGT. The CDR3 loop spans 16 amino acids. Trimming removed 7 bases from V and 3 bases from J, with 22 bases in between. Here the CDR3 DNA reads TGTGCCAGCATCGGCAGTGGGACTCCGCCTCTCTACGAGCAGTACCTC. This gives the protein CASIGSGTPPLYEQYL.

This clonotype occurred a few times. The chain recombines TRBV29-1 with TRBJ2-2; D not certain. The CDR3 sequence is 16 residues long. Germline V lookup: CDR1 SQVTM, CDR2 ANQGSEA. Trimming removed 2 bases at V and 4 bases at J, with 17 bases between. CDR3 amino acids: CSVEIRVRASTGELFF. For the CDR3, the DNA is TGCAGCGTTGAAATCCGAGTAAGGGCGAGCACCGGGGAGCTGTTTTTT.

This clonotype was seen ten or more times. The genes are TRBV5-1 and TRBJ1-1; D possibly corresponds to TRBD1 (6 bases). Germline CDR1 and CDR2: SGHRS and YFSETQ. The CDR3 length is 14 residues. Trimming shortened V by 4 bases and J by 8 bases, and 18 bases separated the two germline ends. CDR3 sequence reads: CASSVGQPLTEAFF. CDR3 in DNA: TGCGCCAGCAGCGTCGGACAGCCATTAACCGAAGCTTTCTTT.

The sample holds many counts of this clonotype. The gene calls are TRBV28 and TRBJ1-1; D perhaps matches TRBD1 (6 bases). V was trimmed by 4 bases and J by 10 bases, leaving 13 bases between them. Germline CDR1 is MDHEN and CDR2 is SYDVKM. The CDR3 has 12 residues. DNA for the CDR3: TGTGCCAGCAGTTGGCCCCAAGGGGGAGCTTTCTTT. Its translation: CASSWPQGGAFF.

This clonotype was seen at least ten times. This sequence joins TRBV5-1 and TRBJ2-7; D ambiguous. This CDR3 region has 11 residues. The V gene lost 7 bases and the J gene lost 5 bases, with 10 bases spanning the gap. Germline V gene data show CDR1 as SGHRS and CDR2 as YFSETQ. CDR3 region: CASGVGHEQYF. CDR3 coding DNA: TGCGCCAGCGGCGTAGGTCACGAGCAGTACTTC. The full variable domain, with the rest looked up from reference TRBV5-1 and TRBJ2-7, is KAGVTQTPRYLIKTRGQQVTLSCSPISGHRSVSWYQQTPGQGLQFLFEYFSETQRNKGNFPGRFSGRQFSNSRSEMNVSTLELGDSALYLCASGVGHEQYFGPGTRLTVT.

The rearrangement joins TRBV9 to TRBJ1-3; D is uncertain. CDR3 length: 15 amino acids. Germline V gene sequence: CDR1 SGDLS, CDR2 YYNGEE. Deletions cut 0 bases from V and 0 bases from J, with 7 bases between. In nucleotides, the CDR3 is TGTGCCAGCAGCGTAGGCGGAGACTCTGGAAACACCATATATTTT. Amino acid sequence: CASSVGGDSGNTIYF.

The sample holds a few counts of this clonotype. This chain uses TRBV7-9 with TRBJ1-2; possibly TRBD1 for D (5 bases). The V and J ends lost 5 bases and 0 bases respectively, with 16 bases between them. The V gene's germline CDR1 is SEHNR and CDR2 FQNEAQ (reference sequence). The CDR3 sequence is 16 residues long. Here the CDR3 DNA reads TGTGCCAGCAGCGCGGGGACGGCAGCAGCTAACTATGGCTACACCTTC. Translating gives CASSAGTAAANYGYTF.